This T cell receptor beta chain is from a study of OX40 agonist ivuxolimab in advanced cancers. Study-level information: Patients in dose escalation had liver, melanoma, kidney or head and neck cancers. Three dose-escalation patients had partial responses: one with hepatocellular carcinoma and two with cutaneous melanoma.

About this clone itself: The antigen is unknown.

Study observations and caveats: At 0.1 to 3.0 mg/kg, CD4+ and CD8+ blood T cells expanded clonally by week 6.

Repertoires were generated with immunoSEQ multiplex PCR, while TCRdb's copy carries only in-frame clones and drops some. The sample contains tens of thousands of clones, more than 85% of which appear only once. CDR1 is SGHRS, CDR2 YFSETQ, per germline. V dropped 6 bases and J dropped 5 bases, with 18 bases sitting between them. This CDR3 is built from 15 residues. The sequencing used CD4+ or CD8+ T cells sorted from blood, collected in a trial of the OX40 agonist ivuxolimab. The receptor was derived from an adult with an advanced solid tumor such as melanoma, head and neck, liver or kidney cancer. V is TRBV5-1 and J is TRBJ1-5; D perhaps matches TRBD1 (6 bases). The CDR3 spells CASKVGGGRDQPQHF. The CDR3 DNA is TGCGCCAGCAAAGTTGGGGGGGGGCGTGATCAGCCCCAGCATTTT.